One sample yielded the 14 T cell receptor beta chains listed below, sequenced in a study of T cell repertoires in cytomegalovirus infection. TCRdb ran MiXCR on the reads and lists one entry per CDR3 protein. The table shows some 560,000 distinct CDR3 sequences, with around two fifths occurring only once. These receptors have no known antigen. The input for sequencing was cultured PBMCs, taken from culture after CMV antigen stimulation. Every receptor here comes from a human donor in good health (CMV status not recorded). Some clones in this sample may be carry-over from other donors' samples.

The V gene is TRBV5-1, the J gene TRBJ2-7, with D perhaps TRBD1 (6 bases). CDR1 is SGHRS, CDR2 YFSETQ, per germline. V lost 0 bases, J lost 2 bases, and 9 bases lay in between. This CDR3 comprises 14 residues. In nucleotides, the CDR3 is TGCGCCAGCAGCTTGGGGGACACCGCCTACGAGCAGTACTTC. Encoded protein: CASSLGDTAYEQYF.

There are a few counts of this clonotype. The rearrangement uses TRBV6-1 and TRBJ2-3, with 10 bases fitting TRBD2. The CDR3 loop spans 15 amino acids. Germline V gives CDR1 MNHNS, CDR2 SASEGT. The J segment lost 0 bases and the V segment lost 7 bases, leaving 4 bases of the junction unmatched. The CDR3 bases are TGTGCCAGCACTAGCGGGGGCCCTAGCACAGATACGCAGTATTTT. It specifies CASTSGGPSTDTQYF.

DNA of the CDR3: TGTGCCAGCAGCGATGGACGGGGGGACAATGAGCAGTTCTTC. This sequence encodes CASSDGRGDNEQFF. The genes are TRBV5-4 and TRBJ2-1, with 7 bases fitting TRBD2. V dropped 4 bases and J dropped 5; count of bases not matched to a gene: 6. This CDR3 is 14 amino acids long. CDR1 and CDR2 from the germline V gene are SGHNT and YYREEE (reference sequence).

The chain uses TRBV12-3 or TRBV12-4 and TRBJ2-5, with TRBD1 matching over 7 bases. The CDR3 has 14 amino acids. Trimming cost V 6 bases and J 2 bases; bases outside gene matches: 6. The CDR3 is CASSAQGQQETQYF. DNA of the CDR3: TGTGCCAGCAGCGCGCAGGGACAGCAAGAGACCCAGTACTTC.

This clonotype has only a few counts. V is TRBV12-3 or TRBV12-4 and J is TRBJ2-4; a weak D match, TRBD1 (5 bases). The V gene lost 4 bases and the J gene lost 4 bases, with 8 bases spanning the gap. The CDR3 is 13 residues long. CDR3 coding DNA: TGTGCCAGCAGTTCAACAGGAAAAAACATTCAGTACTTC. This encodes CASSSTGKNIQYF.

This clonotype was picked up a small number of times. The gene calls are TRBV6-6 and TRBJ2-3, with 9 bases that match TRBD1. Per germline, CDR1 MNHNY and CDR2 SVGAGI (reference sequence). J was trimmed by 5 bases and V by 8 bases; bases with no gene match: 8. The CDR3 runs 14 residues. As DNA, the CDR3 is TGTGCCAGCCGGACAGGGGTTGGGGGAGATACGCAGTATTTT. The encoded protein is CASRTGVGGDTQYF.

The CDR3 region is CASSSTGYMDTQYF. The DNA for the CDR3 is TGTGCCAGCAGCTCCACAGGGTACATGGATACGCAGTATTTT. V usage is TRBV12-3 or TRBV12-4 and J usage is TRBJ2-3; D might be TRBD1 (6 bases). V was pared by 6 bases and J by 6 bases, with 16 bases between. CDR3 length: 14 amino acids.

In this sample, this clonotype turned up a few times. This sequence joins TRBV28 and TRBJ2-7; TRBD2 matches at 8 bases. This CDR3 contains 16 residues. J lost 2 bases, V lost 6 bases, and 12 bases had no gene match. CDR1 is MDHEN, CDR2 SYDVKM, per germline. DNA for the CDR3: TGTGCCAGCAGACCCCCCGGGGGGGGCAGTGCCTACGAGCAGTACTTC. It specifies CASRPPGGGSAYEQYF.

The chain uses TRBV7-8 and TRBJ2-6; the D gene could be TRBD1 or TRBD2 (7 bases each). Germline CDR1 and CDR2: SGHVS and FQNEAQ. The length of the CDR3 is 21 residues. V dropped 2 bases and J dropped 6 bases, with 29 bases sitting between them. The CDR3 coding sequence is TGTGCCAGCAGCTTACCCCCGTGGGGAGGGGGCGCTCAATTTAAGGCCAACGTCCTGACTTTC. This encodes CASSLPPWGGGAQFKANVLTF. The full variable domain, its missing parts supplied by reference TRBV7-8 and TRBJ2-6, is GAGVSQSPRYKVAKRGQDVALRCDPISGHVSLFWYQQALGQGPEFLTYFQNEAQLDKSGLPSDRFFAERPEGSVSTLKIQRTQQEDSAVYLCASSLPPWGGGAQFKANVLTFGAGSRLTVL.

The V and J genes are TRBV7-2 and TRBJ2-5; tentative D call: TRBD1 (6 bases). Trimming removed 1 base at V and 5 bases at J, with 14 bases between. Germline loops: CDR1 SGHTA, CDR2 FQGNSA. The CDR3 contains 15 residues. The CDR3 coding sequence is TGTGCCAGCAGCTTAGAAGCCCTGCAGGGGGAGACCCAGTACTTC. Its protein is CASSLEALQGETQYF.

A few counts support this clonotype. The CDR3 here is CASSLIRFGSYEQYF. The CDR3 DNA follows: TGTGCCAGCAGCTTAATCCGGTTCGGATCCTACGAGCAGTACTTC. This sequence joins TRBV7-6 and TRBJ2-7; D gene unclear. The CDR3 sequence is 15 residues long. The ends were cut back, 2 bases at V and 1 base at J, with 12 bases in the middle. Germline lookup yields CDR1 SGHVS and CDR2 FNYEAQ.

The J gene is TRBJ2-1, the V gene TRBV25-1, with 13 nucleotides matching TRBD2. The CDR3 is made up of 20 amino acids. Germline assignment: CDR1 MGHDK and CDR2 SYGVNS. V dropped 4 bases and J dropped 0; count of bases not matched to a gene: 12. CDR3 DNA: TGTGCCAGCAGTGGAACCACCGGGACTAGCGGGGCCGGCTCCTACAATGAGCAGTTCTTC. As protein: CASSGTTGTSGAGSYNEQFF.

The rearrangement joins TRBV2 to TRBJ2-3; 9 nucleotides align to TRBD2. The germline CDR1 and CDR2 sequences are SNHLY and FYNNEI. The CDR3 spans 17 residues. Losses at the gene ends were 7 bases for V and 3 bases for J; bases not matched to a gene: 14. The CDR3 region is CASKGLASGMETDTQYF. The CDR3 bases are TGTGCCAGCAAGGGGTTGGCTAGCGGGATGGAGACAGATACGCAGTATTTT.

This clonotype was counted once. The rearrangement links TRBV29-1 to TRBJ1-3, with a weak D call TRBD1 (5 bases). The CDR3 totals 13 residues. CDR1 and CDR2 from the germline V gene are SQVTM and ANQGSEA. V gave up 4 bases and J gave up 0 bases, with 7 bases separating them. Here the CDR3 reads CSVVDSSGNTIYF. CDR3 in DNA: TGCAGCGTTGTAGACAGCTCTGGAAACACCATATATTTT. Combining the CDR3 with reference TRBV29-1 and TRBJ1-3 gives the whole variable domain SAVISQKPSRDICQRGTSLTIQCQVDSQVTMMFWYRQQPGQSLTLIATANQGSEATYESGFVIDKFPISRPNLTFSTLTVSNMSPEDSSIYLCSVVDSSGNTIYFGEGSWLTVV.